This is a list of T cell receptor beta chains from one sample in a study of early T cells in non-severe SARS-CoV-2 infection. TCRdb re-derived calls from the 5' RACE reads in MiXCR, one entry per CDR3 protein. The sample includes tens of thousands of distinct CDR3 sequences, under 6% of them seen just once. The sequencing input was whole blood. These receptors came from an adult who was a healthcare worker with PCR-confirmed SARS-CoV-2 infection or an uninfected control (not recorded which). Each CDR3 is given with its conserved first and last residue. The order of the fields is D gene, clone size, J gene, V gene, CDR3 DNA, CDR3 protein. The D gene is left open where the match is weak. Some rows have no size entry. The others give once, few or many, or a class for an expanded clone.

d_gene: -
abundance: many
j_gene: TRBJ2-7
v_gene: TRBV10-1
CDR3nt: TGCGCCAGCAGTGTCATGGAGATCTCCGAGCAGTACTTC
CDR3aa: CASSVMEISEQYF

d_gene: TRBD1
abundance: once
j_gene: TRBJ2-3
v_gene: TRBV6-6
CDR3nt: TGTGCCAGCAGTTCTCTCCGGGACAGAACAGATACGCAGTATTTT
CDR3aa: CASSSLRDRTDTQYF

d_gene: -
abundance: many
j_gene: TRBJ2-5
v_gene: TRBV6-2/TRBV6-3
CDR3nt: TGTGCCAGCAGTCCTACCCTCGTCTCTAGCGTCCGGGAGACCCAGTACTTC
CDR3aa: CASSPTLVSSVRETQYF

d_gene: -
abundance: many
j_gene: TRBJ1-4
v_gene: TRBV7-9
CDR3nt: TGTGCCAGCAGCTTAACCCCGGCAGCAACTGAAAAACTGTTTTTT
CDR3aa: CASSLTPAATEKLFF

d_gene: TRBD2
abundance: many
j_gene: TRBJ2-1
v_gene: TRBV19
CDR3nt: TGTGCCAGTAGTTCCAGCGGGAGGGCCTTCGATGAGCAGTTCTTC
CDR3aa: CASSSSGRAFDEQFF

d_gene: -
abundance: -
j_gene: TRBJ2-7
v_gene: TRBV18
CDR3nt: TGTGCCAGCTCGCCTTTGTTCCGGGACGGCAACTACGAGCAGTACTTC
CDR3aa: CASSPLFRDGNYEQYF

d_gene: -
abundance: few
j_gene: TRBJ1-4
v_gene: TRBV12-3/TRBV12-4
CDR3nt: TGTGCCAGCAGCGAGGGAGAAGAAAAACTGTTTTTT
CDR3aa: CASSEGEEKLFF

d_gene: TRBD2
abundance: few
j_gene: TRBJ2-3
v_gene: TRBV5-1
CDR3nt: TGCGCCAGCAGCTCGGGACCGGGAGGGGGCACAGATACGCAGTATTTT
CDR3aa: CASSSGPGGGTDTQYF

d_gene: TRBD2
abundance: many
j_gene: TRBJ2-3
v_gene: TRBV20-1
CDR3nt: TGCAGTGCTATATCGGCGGGGGGTAGCACAGATACGCAGTATTTT
CDR3aa: CSAISAGGSTDTQYF

d_gene: -
abundance: medium-sized
j_gene: TRBJ2-1
v_gene: TRBV28
CDR3nt: TGTGCCAGCAGCCCAAAGGAAGGCTCCTACAATGAGCAGTTCTTC
CDR3aa: CASSPKEGSYNEQFF

d_gene: -
abundance: few
j_gene: TRBJ2-3
v_gene: TRBV6-4
CDR3nt: TGTGCCAGCAGTGATGGAGGCAGGGATGCAGATACGCAGTATTTT
CDR3aa: CASSDGGRDADTQYF

d_gene: -
abundance: few
j_gene: TRBJ1-1
v_gene: TRBV6-5
CDR3nt: TGTGCCAGCAGCGACGGGCCAGGGATTAAAGCTTTCTTT
CDR3aa: CASSDGPGIKAFF

d_gene: TRBD1
abundance: many
j_gene: TRBJ1-2
v_gene: TRBV20-1
CDR3nt: TGCAGTGCTTCACCGGGACAGGGAAACTATGGCTACACCTTC
CDR3aa: CSASPGQGNYGYTF

d_gene: TRBD2
abundance: few
j_gene: TRBJ2-3
v_gene: TRBV6-1
CDR3nt: TGTGCCAGCACTAAGCGGGAGGGCGGTACGCAGTATTTT
CDR3aa: CASTKREGGTQYF

d_gene: TRBD2
abundance: many
j_gene: TRBJ2-1
v_gene: TRBV4-1
CDR3nt: TGCGCCAGCAGCCAAACTTTCGGGGGGGGGATCTACAATGAGCAGTTCTTC
CDR3aa: CASSQTFGGGIYNEQFF

d_gene: -
abundance: -
j_gene: TRBJ2-1
v_gene: TRBV4-2
CDR3nt: TGTGCCAGCAGCCAAGAGGCTAAGTCCGCCTACAATGAGCAGTTCTTC
CDR3aa: CASSQEAKSAYNEQFF

d_gene: -
abundance: many
j_gene: TRBJ2-2
v_gene: TRBV3-1
CDR3nt: TGTGCCAGCGACTTTAGCGGTCATGCGAACACCGGGGAGCTGTTTTTT
CDR3aa: CASDFSGHANTGELFF

d_gene: -
abundance: many
j_gene: TRBJ2-3
v_gene: TRBV5-1
CDR3nt: TGCGCCAGCAGCAGGGGACTTGACACAGATACGCAGTATTTT
CDR3aa: CASSRGLDTDTQYF

d_gene: -
abundance: many
j_gene: TRBJ2-1
v_gene: TRBV28
CDR3nt: TGTGCCAGCAGTTTCGAGCTCGGGACTTCAAGCTCCTACAATGAGCAGTTCTTC
CDR3aa: CASSFELGTSSSYNEQFF

d_gene: TRBD2
abundance: many
j_gene: TRBJ2-2
v_gene: TRBV20-1
CDR3nt: TGCAGTGCTAGAGACCCCGCTAGCGGGAGATCCCATGGATCCGGGGAGCTGTTTTTT
CDR3aa: CSARDPASGRSHGSGELFF

d_gene: -
abundance: many
j_gene: TRBJ2-7
v_gene: TRBV18
CDR3nt: TGTGCCAGCTCACAGCTAACAGGGTCCTACGAGCAGTACTTC
CDR3aa: CASSQLTGSYEQYF

d_gene: -
abundance: many
j_gene: TRBJ2-6
v_gene: TRBV29-1
CDR3nt: TGCAGCGTTAGGGGGGACACCTACTCTGGGGCCAATGTCCTGACTTTC
CDR3aa: CSVRGDTYSGANVLTF

d_gene: -
abundance: few
j_gene: TRBJ2-7
v_gene: TRBV18
CDR3nt: TGTGCCAGCTCACCACCAGTAGGCTTAGACGAGCAGTACTTC
CDR3aa: CASSPPVGLDEQYF

d_gene: TRBD2
abundance: many
j_gene: TRBJ2-7
v_gene: TRBV6-5
CDR3nt: TGTGCCAGCAGCCTGACTAGCGGGGGGACCGACCCCTACGAGCAGTACTTC
CDR3aa: CASSLTSGGTDPYEQYF

d_gene: TRBD1
abundance: -
j_gene: TRBJ2-1
v_gene: TRBV7-2
CDR3nt: TGTGCCAGCAGCTCGGACAGGGGGCATATAAATGAGCAGTTCTTC
CDR3aa: CASSSDRGHINEQFF

d_gene: -
abundance: few
j_gene: TRBJ2-1
v_gene: TRBV29-1
CDR3nt: TGCAGCGTTGAGCCGGGACCCGAGGAGCAGTTCTTC
CDR3aa: CSVEPGPEEQFF

d_gene: -
abundance: medium-sized
j_gene: TRBJ2-3
v_gene: TRBV19
CDR3nt: TGTGCCAGTAGTTCCCGGACAGATACGCAGTATTTT
CDR3aa: CASSSRTDTQYF

d_gene: -
abundance: many
j_gene: TRBJ1-2
v_gene: TRBV20-1
CDR3nt: TGCAGTGCTATACCACAGGGCAGCTACACCTTC
CDR3aa: CSAIPQGSYTF

d_gene: TRBD1
abundance: many
j_gene: TRBJ2-4
v_gene: TRBV5-5
CDR3nt: TGTGCCAGCAGCTTGGAATGGTCCGGGACAGGGTGCACCTTC
CDR3aa: CASSLEWSGTGCTF

d_gene: -
abundance: many
j_gene: TRBJ2-2
v_gene: TRBV29-1
CDR3nt: TGCAGCGTTGACGGGGGTTTCACCGGGGAGCTGTTTTTT
CDR3aa: CSVDGGFTGELFF

d_gene: TRBD2
abundance: many
j_gene: TRBJ2-1
v_gene: TRBV28
CDR3nt: TGTGCCAGCAGCAGACTAGCTCCGCATGAGCAGTTCTTC
CDR3aa: CASSRLAPHEQFF

d_gene: -
abundance: many
j_gene: TRBJ1-5
v_gene: TRBV18
CDR3nt: TGTGCCAGCTCACCAGAGGGGAGCAATCAGCCCCAGCATTTT
CDR3aa: CASSPEGSNQPQHF

d_gene: TRBD1
abundance: many
j_gene: TRBJ1-1
v_gene: TRBV6-5
CDR3nt: TGTGCCAGCAGTTACGAGAAGGGGGCAAACACTGAAGCTTTCTTT
CDR3aa: CASSYEKGANTEAFF

d_gene: -
abundance: few
j_gene: TRBJ2-7
v_gene: TRBV6-6
CDR3nt: TGTGCCAGCAGCCCCCGGTGGGGGTCCTTAGACGAGCAGTACTTC
CDR3aa: CASSPRWGSLDEQYF

d_gene: TRBD1
abundance: many
j_gene: TRBJ1-4
v_gene: TRBV30
CDR3nt: TGTGCCTGGAGTCCCGACAGGGGGAATGAAAAACTGTTTTTT
CDR3aa: CAWSPDRGNEKLFF

d_gene: TRBD1
abundance: few
j_gene: TRBJ1-1
v_gene: TRBV5-1
CDR3nt: TGCGCCAGCAGCTTGCCCCGACAGGGGAGTAAAGCTTTCTTT
CDR3aa: CASSLPRQGSKAFF

d_gene: -
abundance: many
j_gene: TRBJ2-7
v_gene: TRBV20-1
CDR3nt: TGCAGTGTCTCCGGGGAAAGGGAGCAGTACTTC
CDR3aa: CSVSGEREQYF

d_gene: -
abundance: many
j_gene: TRBJ1-2
v_gene: TRBV10-3
CDR3nt: TGTGCCATCAATCCGGGGTCAGCGGATGGCTACACCTTC
CDR3aa: CAINPGSADGYTF

d_gene: -
abundance: many
j_gene: TRBJ2-5
v_gene: TRBV4-1
CDR3nt: TGCGCCAGCAGCCAGGGGCCTCCCCCACAGGAGACCCAGTACTTC
CDR3aa: CASSQGPPPQETQYF

d_gene: TRBD2
abundance: -
j_gene: TRBJ2-1
v_gene: TRBV20-1
CDR3nt: TGCAGTGCTAGAGAGGTTGAGGGACTAGCGGGAAGTGAGCAGTTCTTC
CDR3aa: CSAREVEGLAGSEQFF

d_gene: -
abundance: many
j_gene: TRBJ2-7
v_gene: TRBV19
CDR3nt: TGTGCCAGTAGTATAGAAAAGGGGAGCTACGAGCAGTACTTC
CDR3aa: CASSIEKGSYEQYF

d_gene: -
abundance: many
j_gene: TRBJ2-1
v_gene: TRBV12-3/TRBV12-4
CDR3nt: TGTGCCAGCAGTTCGGGGGTCAGTACGAATGAGCAGTTCTTC
CDR3aa: CASSSGVSTNEQFF

d_gene: -
abundance: many
j_gene: TRBJ2-7
v_gene: TRBV18
CDR3nt: TGTGCCAGCTCCCTAGAGAGCCACGAGCAGTACTTC
CDR3aa: CASSLESHEQYF

d_gene: -
abundance: many
j_gene: TRBJ1-4
v_gene: TRBV3-1
CDR3nt: TGTGCCAGCAGCCCAGGACAGATTAATGAAAAACTGTTTTTT
CDR3aa: CASSPGQINEKLFF

d_gene: TRBD1
abundance: many
j_gene: TRBJ2-7
v_gene: TRBV18
CDR3nt: TGTGCCAGCTCACCGTTCGCCGAACAGGGGGCCATCGAGCAGTACTTC
CDR3aa: CASSPFAEQGAIEQYF

d_gene: TRBD2
abundance: many
j_gene: TRBJ2-1
v_gene: TRBV10-3
CDR3nt: TGTGCCATCACTAGCGGGGGCGATGAGCAGTTCTTC
CDR3aa: CAITSGGDEQFF

d_gene: -
abundance: -
j_gene: TRBJ2-7
v_gene: TRBV5-1
CDR3nt: TGCGCCAGCAGCTTGAAGCCCCGGGACATCAACTACGAGCAGTACTTC
CDR3aa: CASSLKPRDINYEQYF

d_gene: -
abundance: many
j_gene: TRBJ2-7
v_gene: TRBV5-1
CDR3nt: TGCGCCAGCAGCTTGAAAGGAAGTACCGACGAGCAGTACTTC
CDR3aa: CASSLKGSTDEQYF

d_gene: TRBD2
abundance: many
j_gene: TRBJ2-7
v_gene: TRBV29-1
CDR3nt: TGCAGCGTTGAAGGAGCGGGAGAGATCTACGAGCAGTACTTC
CDR3aa: CSVEGAGEIYEQYF

d_gene: -
abundance: many
j_gene: TRBJ2-7
v_gene: TRBV5-1
CDR3nt: TGCGCCAGCAGCTTGGCAGGGTCAGCGAACGAGCAGTACTTC
CDR3aa: CASSLAGSANEQYF

d_gene: -
abundance: many
j_gene: TRBJ1-4
v_gene: TRBV6-1
CDR3nt: TGTGCCAGCGGGCCTCAGGCCTCCAGTGAAAAACTGTTTTTT
CDR3aa: CASGPQASSEKLFF